This T cell receptor beta chain was observed in a study of Ad26.COV2.S vaccination and SARS-CoV-2 variants. Background on the study: Participant was drawn from the COV1001 Ad26.COV2.S trial arm. Intramuscular Ad26.COV2.S doses were given once or twice, 56 days apart.

Profiling relied on immunoSEQ multiplex PCR, and the TCRdb table lists in-frame clones only, not all of them. The data contain approximately 400,000 clones, under 90% of them singletons. Indicated treatment: around 19 received Ad26.COV2.S at low or high dose, single or two shots; roughly five received placebo; per-sample allocation not given. Collection of the samples took place on day 63 after the first injection of vaccine or placebo. On this clone: Its antigen is currently unknown.

The length of the CDR3 is 10 residues. Germline-derived CDR1 and CDR2 are SQVTM and ANQGSEA. Trimming removed 8 bases from V and 2 bases from J, with 5 bases in between. Study findings and constraints: Assessments of TCR breadth and depth may have underestimated the total T cell responses.

The input for sequencing was peripheral blood, taken in a trial of Ad26.COV2.S vaccine versus placebo. The rearrangement links TRBV29-1 to TRBJ2-3; the D is unclear. This TCR was recovered from a person between 18 and 65 years old who received the Ad26.COV2.S COVID-19 vaccine or a placebo. The CDR3 region is CSSNTDTQYF. The CDR3 DNA reads as TGCAGCAGTAACACAGATACGCAGTATTTT.